A selection of T cell receptor beta chains follows, all from one sample in a study of T-cell reconstitution after alpha-beta-depleted transplantation in children. From the PCR reads, TCRdb called clonotypes with MiXCR, one entry per CDR3 protein. The repertoire holds approximately 400,000 distinct CDR3 sequences, with around 9.9% as singletons. Sequences were derived from PBMCs from the stem cell graft donor, sampled from the stem cell graft. The receptors here all came from a human donor who donated a stem cell graft to a child with acute myeloid leukemia. Each CDR3 is given with its conserved first and last residue. D genes are given only for firm matches. For some rows the clone size is stated as once, few or many, or as a class when expanded; others skip it.

v_call	j_call	d_call	clone_size	cdr3_nt	cdr3_aa
TRBV5-1	TRBJ2-3	TRBD2	-	TGCGCCAGCAGCTTGACCGGGACTAGCGGATACACAGATACGCAGTATTTT	CASSLTGTSGYTDTQYF
TRBV29-1	TRBJ2-4	TRBD1	many	TGCAGCGGTACAGGGGCAGCCAAAAACATTCAGTACTTC	CSGTGAAKNIQYF
TRBV5-1	TRBJ1-4	-	few	TGCGCCAGCAGCTTCAACCTCGATGAAAAACTGTTTTTT	CASSFNLDEKLFF
TRBV7-8	TRBJ2-4	-	few	TGTGCCAGCAGCTTAGGGGGGGGACAGCTAGCCAAAAACATTCAGTACTTC	CASSLGGGQLAKNIQYF
TRBV12-3/TRBV12-4	TRBJ1-1	-	-	TGTGCCAGCAGCTCCCGAGGGCTGGGTGAAGCTTTCTTT	CASSSRGLGEAFF
TRBV12-3/TRBV12-4	TRBJ2-7	-	many	TGCGCCAGCAGCTTCGGGGGCGAGCAGTACTTC	CASSFGGEQYF
TRBV19	TRBJ1-1	-	-	TGTGCCACTAAACAGGGTAACACTGAAGCTTTCTTT	CATKQGNTEAFF
TRBV12-3/TRBV12-4	TRBJ2-3	TRBD2	-	TGTGCCAGCTGTCTGGGACTAGCGGGAGGGTTTTCCACAGATACGCAGTATTTT	CASCLGLAGGFSTDTQYF
TRBV4-1	TRBJ1-2	-	-	TGCGCCAGCAGCCAAGTCCTTGGGGCAGATGGCTACACCTTC	CASSQVLGADGYTF
TRBV7-2	TRBJ2-7	-	-	TGTGCCAGCAGCTTACCAGGGTACGAGCAGTACTTC	CASSLPGYEQYF
TRBV12-3/TRBV12-4	TRBJ2-7	-	many	TGTGCCAGCAGTTTCCACGCCGGCGAGCAGTACTTC	CASSFHAGEQYF
TRBV3-1	TRBJ1-2	-	-	TGTGCCAGCAGCCAAGCTGGGACCCCGGGCGGCTACACCTTC	CASSQAGTPGGYTF
TRBV6-5	TRBJ1-2	-	-	TGTGCCAGCAGTTACTCGGGGGACCAACCCTATGGCTACACCTTT	CASSYSGDQPYGYTF
TRBV4-1	TRBJ1-1	-	few	TGCGCCAGCAGCCAAGCCGGGGGAGCTGAAGCTTTCTTT	CASSQAGGAEAFF
TRBV7-9	TRBJ1-4	TRBD1	few	TGTGCCAGCAGCCCCGGGACAGCGGGTGAAAAACTGTTTTTT	CASSPGTAGEKLFF
TRBV10-2	TRBJ2-3	TRBD2	-	TGCGCCAGCACCGAACTAGCGGGGGGGCCTCTAGATACGCAGTATTTT	CASTELAGGPLDTQYF
TRBV7-9	TRBJ2-1	-	many	TGTGCCAGCAGCGCCATCGCCTGGACAGATTACAATGAGCAGTTCTTC	CASSAIAWTDYNEQFF
TRBV9	TRBJ2-1	-	once	TGTGCCAGCAGCGTAGGACGGGGAGGTAACAATGAGCAGTTCTTC	CASSVGRGGNNEQFF
TRBV9	TRBJ2-7	TRBD2	-	TGTGCCAGCAGCGTAGATGGGCTAGCGGGTACCGAGCAGTACTTC	CASSVDGLAGTEQYF